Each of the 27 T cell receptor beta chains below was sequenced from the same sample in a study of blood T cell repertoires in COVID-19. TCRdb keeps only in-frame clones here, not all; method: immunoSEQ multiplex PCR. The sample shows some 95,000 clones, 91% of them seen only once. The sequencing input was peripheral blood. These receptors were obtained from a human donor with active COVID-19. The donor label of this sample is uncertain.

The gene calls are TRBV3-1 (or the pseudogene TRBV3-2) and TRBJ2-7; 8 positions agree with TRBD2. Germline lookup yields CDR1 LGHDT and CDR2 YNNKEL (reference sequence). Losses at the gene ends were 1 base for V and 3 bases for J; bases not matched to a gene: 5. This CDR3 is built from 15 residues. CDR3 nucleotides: TGTGCCAGCAGCCAAGCTGCGGGAGGAATCTACGAGCAGTACTTC. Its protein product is CASSQAAGGIYEQYF.

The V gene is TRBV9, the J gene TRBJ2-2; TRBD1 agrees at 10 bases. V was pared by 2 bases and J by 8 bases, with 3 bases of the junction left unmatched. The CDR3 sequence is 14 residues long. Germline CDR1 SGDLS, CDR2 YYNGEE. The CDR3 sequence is CASSVTGGKGELFF. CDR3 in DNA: TGTGCCAGCAGCGTGACAGGGGGCAAAGGGGAGCTGTTTTTT. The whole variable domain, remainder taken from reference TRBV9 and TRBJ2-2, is DSGVTQTPKHLITATGQRVTLRCSPRSGDLSVYWYQQSLDQGLQFLIQYYNGEERAKGNILERFSAQQFPDLHSELNLSSLELGDSALYFCASSVTGGKGELFFGEGSRLTVL.

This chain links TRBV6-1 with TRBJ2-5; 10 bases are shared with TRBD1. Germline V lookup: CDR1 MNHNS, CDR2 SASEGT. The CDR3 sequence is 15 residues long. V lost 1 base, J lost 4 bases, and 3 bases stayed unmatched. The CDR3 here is CASSEGGDRGETQYF. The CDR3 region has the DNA TGTGCCAGCAGTGAAGGGGGGGACAGGGGAGAGACCCAGTACTTC.

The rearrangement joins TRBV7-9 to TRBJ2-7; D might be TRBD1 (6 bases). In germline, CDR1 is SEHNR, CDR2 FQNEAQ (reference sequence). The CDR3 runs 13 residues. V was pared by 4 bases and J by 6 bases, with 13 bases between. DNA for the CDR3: TGTGCCAGCAGCTCGCCAGGACAGTCCGAGCAGTACTTC. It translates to CASSSPGQSEQYF. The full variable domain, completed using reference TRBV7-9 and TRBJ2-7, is DTGVSQNPRHKITKRGQNVTFRCDPISEHNRLYWYRQTLGQGPEFLTYFQNEAQLEKSRLLSDRFSAERPKGSFSTLEIQRTEQGDSAMYLCASSSPGQSEQYFGPGTRLTVT.

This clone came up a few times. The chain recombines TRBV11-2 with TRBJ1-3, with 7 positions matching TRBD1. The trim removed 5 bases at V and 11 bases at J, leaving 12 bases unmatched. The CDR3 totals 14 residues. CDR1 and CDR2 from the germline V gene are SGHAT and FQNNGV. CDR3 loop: CASSPTGSIVPIYF. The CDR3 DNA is TGTGCCAGCAGCCCGACAGGGAGTATAGTGCCCATATATTTT.

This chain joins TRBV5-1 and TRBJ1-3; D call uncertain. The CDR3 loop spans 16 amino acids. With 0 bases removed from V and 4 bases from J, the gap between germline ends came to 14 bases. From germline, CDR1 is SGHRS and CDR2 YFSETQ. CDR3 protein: CASSLELRGLGNTIYF. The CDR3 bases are TGCGCCAGCAGCTTGGAACTTCGAGGGTTGGGAAACACCATATATTTT. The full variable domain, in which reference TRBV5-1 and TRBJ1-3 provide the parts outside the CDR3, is KAGVTQTPRYLIKTRGQQVTLSCSPISGHRSVSWYQQTPGQGLQFLFEYFSETQRNKGNFPGRFSGRQFSNSRSEMNVSTLELGDSALYLCASSLELRGLGNTIYFGEGSWLTVV.

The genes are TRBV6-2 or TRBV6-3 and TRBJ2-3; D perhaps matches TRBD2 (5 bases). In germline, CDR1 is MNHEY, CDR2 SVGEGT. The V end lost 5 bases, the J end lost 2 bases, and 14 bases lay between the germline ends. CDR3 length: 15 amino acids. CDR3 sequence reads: CASSALSGNTDTQYF. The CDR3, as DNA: TGTGCCAGCAGTGCCCTTTCGGGGAACACAGATACGCAGTATTTT.

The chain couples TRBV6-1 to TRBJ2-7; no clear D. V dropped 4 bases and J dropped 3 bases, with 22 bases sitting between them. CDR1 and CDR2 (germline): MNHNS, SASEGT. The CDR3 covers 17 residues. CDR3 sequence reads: CASSAPVSAVLNYEQYF. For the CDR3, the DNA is TGTGCCAGCAGTGCTCCAGTGTCTGCAGTTCTTAACTACGAGCAGTACTTC.

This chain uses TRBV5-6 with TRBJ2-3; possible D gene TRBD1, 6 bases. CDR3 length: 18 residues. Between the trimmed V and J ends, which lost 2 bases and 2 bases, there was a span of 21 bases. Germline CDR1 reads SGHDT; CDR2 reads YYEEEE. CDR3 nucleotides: TGTGCCAGCAGCTTCCCGAGGACAGCCCTAATTTCCACAGATACGCAGTATTTT. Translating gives CASSFPRTALISTDTQYF.

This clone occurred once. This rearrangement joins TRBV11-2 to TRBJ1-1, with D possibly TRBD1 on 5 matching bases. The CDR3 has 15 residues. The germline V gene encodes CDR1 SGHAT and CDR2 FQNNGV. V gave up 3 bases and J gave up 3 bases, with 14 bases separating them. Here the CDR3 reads CASSFPPTGYTEAFF. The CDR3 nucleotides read TGTGCCAGCAGCTTCCCCCCCACAGGCTACACTGAAGCTTTCTTT.

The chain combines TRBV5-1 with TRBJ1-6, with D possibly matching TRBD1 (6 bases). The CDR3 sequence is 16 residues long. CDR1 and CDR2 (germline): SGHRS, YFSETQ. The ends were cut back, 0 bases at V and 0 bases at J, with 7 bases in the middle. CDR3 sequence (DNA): TGCGCCAGCAGCTTGGCAGGGGCCTCCTATAATTCACCCCTCCACTTT. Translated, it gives CASSLAGASYNSPLHF.

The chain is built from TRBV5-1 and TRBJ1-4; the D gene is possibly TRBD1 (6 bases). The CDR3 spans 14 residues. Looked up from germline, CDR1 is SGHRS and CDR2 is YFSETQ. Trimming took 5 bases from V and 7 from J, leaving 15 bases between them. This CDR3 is CASRARGAGEKLFF. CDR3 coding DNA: TGCGCCAGCAGGGCCCGGGGGGCGGGTGAAAAACTGTTTTTT.

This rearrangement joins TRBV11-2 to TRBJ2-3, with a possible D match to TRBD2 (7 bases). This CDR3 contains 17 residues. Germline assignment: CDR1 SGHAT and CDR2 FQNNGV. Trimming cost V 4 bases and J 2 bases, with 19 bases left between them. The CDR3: CASSSLYERDITDTQYF. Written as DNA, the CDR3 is TGTGCCAGCAGCTCCCTGTACGAGCGGGACATCACAGATACGCAGTATTTT.

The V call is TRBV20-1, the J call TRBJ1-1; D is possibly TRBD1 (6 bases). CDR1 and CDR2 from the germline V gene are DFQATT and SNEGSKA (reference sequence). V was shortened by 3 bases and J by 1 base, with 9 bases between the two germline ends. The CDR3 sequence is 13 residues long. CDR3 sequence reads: CSASSGANTEAFF. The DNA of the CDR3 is TGCAGTGCTAGTTCAGGGGCGAACACTGAAGCTTTCTTT.

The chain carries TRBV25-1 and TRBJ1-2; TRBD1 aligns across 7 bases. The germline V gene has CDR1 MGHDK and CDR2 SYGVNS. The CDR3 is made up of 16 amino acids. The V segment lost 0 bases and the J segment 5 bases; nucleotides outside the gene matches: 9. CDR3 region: CASSEYLSTGEYGYTF. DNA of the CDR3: TGTGCCAGCAGTGAATATTTATCTACAGGGGAGTATGGCTACACCTTC.

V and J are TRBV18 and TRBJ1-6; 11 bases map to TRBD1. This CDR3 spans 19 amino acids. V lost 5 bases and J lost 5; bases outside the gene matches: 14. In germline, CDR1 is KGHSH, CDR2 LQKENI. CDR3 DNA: TGTGCCAGCTCATTACGGACAGGGGGCGCCTCTATAGATAATTCACCCCTCCACTTT. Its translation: CASSLRTGGASIDNSPLHF.

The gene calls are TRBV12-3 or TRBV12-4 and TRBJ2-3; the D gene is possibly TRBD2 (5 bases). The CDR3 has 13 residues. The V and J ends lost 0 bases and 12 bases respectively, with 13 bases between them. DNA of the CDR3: TGTGCCAGCAGTTTAGCGCCCGGGAAGTCTCAGTATTTT. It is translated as CASSLAPGKSQYF.

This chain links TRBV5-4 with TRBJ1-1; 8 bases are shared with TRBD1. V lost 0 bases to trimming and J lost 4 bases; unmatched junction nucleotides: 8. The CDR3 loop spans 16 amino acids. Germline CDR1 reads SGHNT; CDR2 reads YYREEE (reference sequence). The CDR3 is CASSLAPDRAGTEAFF. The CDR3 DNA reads TGTGCCAGCAGCTTGGCACCGGACAGGGCGGGCACTGAAGCTTTCTTT.

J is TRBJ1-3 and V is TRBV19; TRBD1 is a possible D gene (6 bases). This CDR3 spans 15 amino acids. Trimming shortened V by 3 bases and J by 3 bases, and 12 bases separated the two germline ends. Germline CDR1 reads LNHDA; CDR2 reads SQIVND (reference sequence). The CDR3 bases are TGTGCCAGTAGTATCTCCCGGGACATTGGAAACACCATATATTTT. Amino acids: CASSISRDIGNTIYF.

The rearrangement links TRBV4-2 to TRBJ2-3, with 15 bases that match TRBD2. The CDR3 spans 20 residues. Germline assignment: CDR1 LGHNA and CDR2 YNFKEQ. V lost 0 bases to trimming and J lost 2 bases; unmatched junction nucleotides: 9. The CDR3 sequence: CASSQEGLAGGRLVTDTQYF. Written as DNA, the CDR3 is TGTGCCAGCAGCCAAGAGGGACTAGCGGGGGGCCGTTTGGTCACAGATACGCAGTATTTT.

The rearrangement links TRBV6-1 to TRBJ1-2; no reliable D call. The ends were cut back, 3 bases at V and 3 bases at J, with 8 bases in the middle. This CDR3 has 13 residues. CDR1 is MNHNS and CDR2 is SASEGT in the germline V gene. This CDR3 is CASSDPSHYGYTF. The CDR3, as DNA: TGTGCCAGCAGTGACCCCAGTCACTATGGCTACACCTTC.

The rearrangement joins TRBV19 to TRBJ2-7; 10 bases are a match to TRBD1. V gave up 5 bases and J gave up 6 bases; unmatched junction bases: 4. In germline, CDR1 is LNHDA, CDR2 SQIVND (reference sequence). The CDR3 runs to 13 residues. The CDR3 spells CASSFDRGREQYF. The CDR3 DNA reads TGTGCCAGTAGTTTCGACAGGGGGCGCGAGCAGTACTTC.

The CDR3: CASSSTRQGTEHF. CDR3 sequence (DNA): TGTGCCAGCAGCTCAACCCGGCAGGGTACGGAACATTTT. This sequence joins TRBV6-5 and TRBJ1-5, with D perhaps TRBD1 (5 bases). Trimming took off 6 bases at V and 16 bases at J, with 22 bases between the two ends. Germline V gives CDR1 MNHEY, CDR2 SVGAGI. This CDR3 has 13 residues.

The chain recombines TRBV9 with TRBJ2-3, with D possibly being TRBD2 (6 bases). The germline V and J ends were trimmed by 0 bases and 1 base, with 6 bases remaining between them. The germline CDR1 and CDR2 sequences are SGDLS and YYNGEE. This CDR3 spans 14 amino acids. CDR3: CASSVASGTDTQYF. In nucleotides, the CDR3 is TGTGCCAGCAGCGTAGCTAGCGGCACAGATACGCAGTATTTT.

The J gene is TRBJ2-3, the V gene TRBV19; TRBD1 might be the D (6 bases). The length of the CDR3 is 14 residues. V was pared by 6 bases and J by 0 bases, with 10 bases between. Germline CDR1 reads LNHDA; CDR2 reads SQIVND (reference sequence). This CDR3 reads CASSVRGSTDTQYF. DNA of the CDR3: TGTGCCAGTAGCGTCAGGGGAAGCACAGATACGCAGTATTTT.

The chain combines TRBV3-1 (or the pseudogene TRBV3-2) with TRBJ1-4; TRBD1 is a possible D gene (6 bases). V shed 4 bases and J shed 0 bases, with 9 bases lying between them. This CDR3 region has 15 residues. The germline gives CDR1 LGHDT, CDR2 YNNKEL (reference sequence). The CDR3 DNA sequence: TGTGCCAGCAGCCCGGACAGTACAACTAATGAAAAACTGTTTTTT. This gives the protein CASSPDSTTNEKLFF.

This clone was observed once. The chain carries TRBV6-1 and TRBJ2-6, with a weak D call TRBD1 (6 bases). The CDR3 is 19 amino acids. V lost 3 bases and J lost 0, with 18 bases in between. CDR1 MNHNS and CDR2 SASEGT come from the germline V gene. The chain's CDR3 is CASSESTAGAYSGANVLTF. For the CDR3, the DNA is TGTGCCAGCAGTGAGAGTACGGCAGGGGCTTACTCTGGGGCCAACGTCCTGACTTTC.